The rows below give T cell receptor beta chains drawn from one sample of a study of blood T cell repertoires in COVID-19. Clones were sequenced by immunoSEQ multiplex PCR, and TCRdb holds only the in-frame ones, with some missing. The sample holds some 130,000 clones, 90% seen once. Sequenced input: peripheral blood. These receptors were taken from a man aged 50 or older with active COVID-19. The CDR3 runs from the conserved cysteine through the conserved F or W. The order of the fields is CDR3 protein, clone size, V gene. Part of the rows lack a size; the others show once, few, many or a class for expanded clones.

CASSALDIVSGNTIYF	.	TRBV9
CASSRAGGNTEAFF	.	TRBV11-2
CASTAYPGRGEQSEAFF	.	TRBV19
CASSVVEGNEQFF	.	TRBV9
CASSPREKTQYF	.	TRBV3-1/TRBV3-2
CASSSDSTTNYGYTF	.	TRBV6-5
CASSLPGADEAFF	.	TRBV5-1
CSASWGGKTEAFF	.	TRBV20-1
CASSLDSSASSYNEQFF	.	TRBV5-6
CASRLSQETQYF	.	TRBV7-8
CATESEGGRNNEQFF	few	TRBV24-1
CASSPGLNEQFF	.	TRBV3-1/TRBV3-2
CASTQRVNEQFF	.	TRBV6-6
CATSRAQGDGYTF	.	TRBV15
CASSPGQGTNSPLHF	.	TRBV27
CASSTGQGPEAFF	.	TRBV5-6
CASSRGQGPNEKLFF	.	TRBV18
CASGPPPGGEAFF	.	TRBV12-5
CAISRQGIGTEAFF	.	TRBV10-3
CASAPGTGYGYTF	once	TRBV10-1
CASSPVGRGTNYGYTF	.	TRBV7-8
CASTLPTWNTEAFF	.	TRBV7-9
CASSQSRVGQGVDTEAFF	.	TRBV23-1
CASSGSPRSKNIQYF	.	TRBV11-2
CASSSPNTGELFF	.	TRBV11-3
CASSQERSETQYF	few	TRBV3-1/TRBV3-2
CASSGRDTGELFF	.	TRBV7-6
CASSWQRNSNQPQHF	.	TRBV19
CASSPKDRSYGYTF	once	TRBV18
CAISVAGGRRDTQYF	.	TRBV10-3
CASSLTDGDYGYTF	.	TRBV11-2
CASRLGQSSYNEQFF	.	TRBV2
CASSRTSGSKVRGTDTQYF	.	TRBV2
CAISDRDRGYGYTF	many	TRBV10-3
CASSDSGRATDTQYF	.	TRBV4-1
CASSGGQFSTTEAFF	.	TRBV9
CASSLAAGGTTNEKLFF	.	TRBV5-1
CASSQVGQGAPKF	.	TRBV14
CASSYAGANNQPQHF	.	TRBV6-2/TRBV6-3
CASSLAVGAVNEQFF	once	TRBV11-2
CASSLGRIAASFNNEQFF	.	TRBV11-2
CATSRVGDYGYTF	.	TRBV24-1
CASSLGASGSGAQFF	.	TRBV7-6
CASSQHSGSLYNEQFF	.	TRBV3-1/TRBV3-2
CASSIGPAAEQFF	.	TRBV19